A selection of T cell receptor beta chains follows, all from one sample in a study of T cells after yellow fever vaccination. TCRdb ran MiXCR on the 5' RACE reads and lists one entry per CDR3 protein. The sample lists about 350,000 distinct CDR3 sequences, around 12% seen once, with 2.5% to 4% in the top ten. The sample here was CD4+ T cells sorted from PBMCs, taken 15 days after the yellow fever booster vaccination. The receptors come from a man aged 18 to 30 who received the YFV17D yellow fever vaccine. Both conserved end residues are part of each CDR3. Fields, in order: J gene, D gene, CDR3 length, clone size, V gene, CDR3 protein, CDR3 DNA. A D gene is named only where the DNA matches it firmly. The listing skips clone size in some rows; elsewhere it reads once, few, many or a size class.

TRBJ2-1 | TRBD2 | 14 | many | TRBV6-2/TRBV6-3 | CASTPGGEPNEQFF | TGTGCCAGCACCCCTGGGGGGGAACCGAATGAGCAGTTCTTC
TRBJ1-1 | - | 14 | many | TRBV15 | CATSTNLGVTEAFF | TGTGCCACCAGTACAAACCTAGGGGTCACTGAAGCTTTCTTT
TRBJ1-1 | TRBD1 | 14 | - | TRBV5-1 | CASGPGQMNTEAFF | TGCGCCAGCGGCCCGGGACAGATGAACACTGAAGCTTTCTTT
TRBJ2-3 | - | 15 | - | TRBV24-1 | CATSDSQTSTDTQYF | TGTGCCACCAGTGACAGCCAAACAAGCACAGATACGCAGTATTTT
TRBJ1-1 | - | 17 | few | TRBV20-1 | CSARDPKRGGMNTEAFF | TGCAGTGCTAGAGACCCCAAACGGGGGGGAATGAACACTGAAGCTTTCTTT
TRBJ2-2 | TRBD1 | 16 | few | TRBV7-9 | CASSPGQGENTGELFF | TGTGCCAGCAGCCCAGGCCAGGGGGAGAACACCGGGGAGCTGTTTTTT
TRBJ2-1 | - | 15 | few | TRBV6-2/TRBV6-3 | CASSYPRNPYNEQFF | TGTGCCAGCAGTTACCCGAGGAACCCCTACAATGAGCAGTTCTTC
TRBJ2-1 | - | 15 | few | TRBV10-3 | CAISERDTVYNEQFF | TGTGCCATCAGTGAACGGGACACAGTTTACAATGAGCAGTTCTTC
TRBJ1-6 | - | 15 | - | TRBV7-2 | CASSLGRAGNSPLHF | TGTGCCAGCAGCTTAGGCAGGGCCGGGAATTCACCCCTCCACTTT
TRBJ2-1 | - | 16 | - | TRBV9 | CASSIHSVSSYNEQFF | TGTGCCAGCAGCATTCACAGCGTTAGCTCCTACAATGAGCAGTTCTTC
TRBJ1-1 | TRBD1 | 14 | few | TRBV20-1 | CSARDQGVRTEAFF | TGCAGTGCTAGAGATCAGGGGGTAAGGACTGAAGCTTTCTTT
TRBJ1-1 | - | 14 | few | TRBV18 | CASSPQRDGSGAFF | TGTGCCAGCTCACCTCAACGGGACGGCAGCGGAGCTTTCTTT
TRBJ2-2 | - | 13 | few | TRBV12-3/TRBV12-4 | CASSWRDTGELFF | TGTGCCAGCAGTTGGCGCGACACCGGGGAGCTGTTTTTT
TRBJ2-5 | TRBD1 | 15 | few | TRBV7-3 | CASSGTGGNKETQYF | TGTGCCAGCAGCGGAACAGGGGGGAATAAAGAGACCCAGTACTTC
TRBJ2-4 | TRBD1 | 14 | few | TRBV11-1 | CASGSGTGGSIQYF | TGTGCCAGCGGATCCGGGACAGGGGGATCCATTCAGTACTTC
TRBJ2-1 | - | 17 | - | TRBV7-9 | CASSLALGRKRSDEQFF | TGTGCCAGCAGCTTAGCGCTCGGCCGAAAAAGAAGCGATGAGCAGTTCTTC
TRBJ2-4 | - | 17 | few | TRBV4-3 | CASSQVPSGAGKNIQYF | TGCGCCAGCAGCCAAGTACCCTCTGGGGCGGGGAAAAACATTCAGTACTTC
TRBJ1-1 | - | 13 | - | TRBV19 | CASSIGAGTEAFF | TGTGCCAGTAGTATAGGGGCGGGGACTGAAGCTTTCTTT
TRBJ1-6 | TRBD1 | 15 | - | TRBV5-6 | CASVRWGQGETPLHF | TGTGCCAGCGTCCGATGGGGACAGGGGGAGACACCCCTCCACTTT
TRBJ1-4 | - | 13 | - | TRBV5-1 | CASRRETNEKLFF | TGCGCCAGCAGGAGGGAAACTAATGAAAAACTGTTTTTT
TRBJ1-1 | - | 15 | - | TRBV5-5 | CASSWRIALNTEAFF | TGTGCCAGCAGCTGGAGGATAGCTTTGAACACTGAAGCTTTCTTT
TRBJ1-5 | TRBD1 | 14 | - | TRBV10-3 | CAIRDRADNQPQHF | TGTGCCATCAGGGACAGGGCAGACAATCAGCCCCAGCATTTT
TRBJ2-7 | - | 16 | - | TRBV4-1 | CASSQGRASGSYEQYF | TGCGCCAGCAGCCAAGGGAGGGCCTCGGGGTCCTACGAGCAGTACTTC
TRBJ2-5 | - | 13 | few | TRBV5-1 | CASSLSLRETQYF | TGCGCCAGCAGCTTGTCCCTACGGGAGACCCAGTACTTC
TRBJ2-5 | - | 14 | few | TRBV7-9 | CASSLEGYQETQYF | TGTGCCAGCAGCTTAGAGGGTTACCAAGAGACCCAGTACTTC
TRBJ2-7 | - | 14 | - | TRBV5-4 | CASSSRGRTYEQYF | TGTGCCAGCAGCTCCCGCGGTCGGACCTACGAGCAGTACTTC
TRBJ1-2 | - | 15 | - | TRBV3-1 | CASSQDLTGKRGYTF | TGTGCCAGCAGCCAAGATCTCACAGGAAAAAGAGGCTACACCTTC
TRBJ2-5 | - | 15 | many | TRBV12-3/TRBV12-4 | CASSLGASVQETQYF | TGTGCCAGCAGTTTAGGGGCTAGCGTACAAGAGACCCAGTACTTC
TRBJ2-7 | - | 13 | few | TRBV6-1 | CASSDGSSYEQYF | TGTGCCAGCAGCGACGGGAGCTCCTACGAGCAGTACTTC
TRBJ2-7 | TRBD1 | 15 | many | TRBV11-2 | CASRDARTGNYEQYF | TGTGCCAGCAGGGACGCGAGGACAGGGAATTACGAGCAGTACTTC
TRBJ1-1 | - | 17 | - | TRBV27 | CASSLEGGRQVSTEAFF | TGTGCCAGCAGTCTAGAGGGCGGGAGACAGGTCTCCACTGAAGCTTTCTTT
TRBJ2-2 | - | 13 | many | TRBV4-3 | CASSLQEGGELFF | TGCGCCAGCAGCCTCCAAGAGGGCGGGGAGCTGTTTTTT
TRBJ1-2 | TRBD1 | 14 | - | TRBV20-1 | CSARGDRLYYGYTF | TGCAGTGCTAGGGGGGACAGGCTTTACTATGGCTACACCTTC
TRBJ1-2 | TRBD1 | 14 | - | TRBV2 | CASSGTGGAYGYTF | TGTGCCAGCAGTGGGACAGGGGGCGCCTATGGCTACACCTTC
TRBJ2-6 | - | 17 | few | TRBV7-9 | CASSAVRGSNGANVLTF | TGTGCCAGCAGCGCGGTGCGGGGATCGAACGGGGCCAACGTCCTGACTTTC
TRBJ2-5 | - | 13 | - | TRBV5-4 | CASSGTSQETQYF | TGTGCCAGCAGTGGGACTTCCCAAGAGACCCAGTACTTC
TRBJ2-2 | - | 14 | many | TRBV7-2 | CASSLSMGPGELFF | TGTGCCAGCAGCTTATCAATGGGGCCCGGGGAGCTGTTTTTT
TRBJ1-2 | - | 15 | few | TRBV29-1 | CSVSETRGRSYGYTF | TGCAGCGTTTCAGAGACCAGGGGCAGGAGCTATGGCTACACCTTC
TRBJ2-3 | TRBD2 | 16 | - | TRBV12-3/TRBV12-4 | CASSKRGGRGTDTQYF | TGTGCCAGCAGTAAGCGGGGGGGCCGTGGCACAGATACGCAGTATTTT
TRBJ2-1 | TRBD1 | 15 | - | TRBV5-4 | CASSDPGQGGNEQFF | TGTGCCAGCAGCGACCCGGGACAGGGTGGAAATGAGCAGTTCTTC